A single sample is the source of the 6 T cell receptor beta chains below, sequenced in a study of blood T cell repertoires in COVID-19. The protocol was immunoSEQ multiplex PCR, while the TCRdb copy is restricted to in-frame clones and leaves out a portion. The sample records 75,000 to 95,000 clones, 55% to 80% being singletons. Sequencing used peripheral blood. These receptors came from a woman aged 55 to 70 in a cohort sampled during active or convalescent COVID-19.

This clone was picked up a small number of times. The rearrangement joins TRBV19 to TRBJ1-6; a possible D gene is TRBD1 (6 bases). Germline CDR1 and CDR2: LNHDA and SQIVND (reference sequence). CDR3 size: 17 residues. V lost 3 bases and J 2 bases, leaving 14 bases between the germline ends. CDR3 coding DNA: TGTGCCAGTAGTATCGATATCAGGGGACCCTATAATTCACCCCTCCACTTT. The encoded protein is CASSIDIRGPYNSPLHF.

The chain couples TRBV5-6 to TRBJ2-5, with 7 bases aligning to TRBD2. The CDR3 covers 15 residues. V dropped 2 bases and J dropped 0; count of bases not matched to a gene: 4. Germline CDR1 is SGHDT and CDR2 is YYEEEE. The CDR3 nucleotides read TGTGCCAGCAGCTTTTTTCGGGGGGACCAAGAGACCCAGTACTTC. Translated: CASSFFRGDQETQYF.

The V call is TRBV11-3, the J call TRBJ2-7; TRBD1 might be the D (6 bases). CDR1 SGHNT and CDR2 YENEEA come from the germline V gene. V lost 3 bases to trimming and J lost 6 bases, with 12 bases between them. The CDR3 extends over 13 amino acids. The CDR3 spells CASSLVQGTEQYF. CDR3 DNA: TGTGCCAGCAGCTTGGTGCAGGGGACCGAGCAGTACTTC.

V is TRBV7-2 and J is TRBJ2-5; 10 bases line up with TRBD2. Looked up from germline, CDR1 is SGHTA and CDR2 is FQGNSA. V gave up 3 bases and J gave up 5 bases; unmatched junction bases: 6. This CDR3 is built from 15 residues. As DNA, the CDR3 is TGTGCCAGCAGCTTCGAGCGGGGGGGCTTGGAGACCCAGTACTTC. This codes for CASSFERGGLETQYF.

The rearrangement links TRBV6-1 to TRBJ1-3; a weak D match, TRBD1 (5 bases). Germline V CDR1 and CDR2: MNHNS, SASEGT. V was clipped by 4 bases and J by 0 bases, with 13 bases between them. The CDR3 is 16 amino acids. The DNA of the CDR3 is TGTGCCAGCAGTGCGATACAGGCCAACTCTGGAAACACCATATATTTT. Translating it yields CASSAIQANSGNTIYF.

The chain links TRBV11-2 to TRBJ2-3; D might be TRBD2 (5 bases). V lost 3 bases and J 7 bases, leaving 20 bases between the germline ends. Germline-derived CDR1 and CDR2 are SGHAT and FQNNGV. The CDR3 is made up of 16 amino acids. CDR3 region: CASSLAPSGSENTQYF. The DNA of the CDR3 is TGTGCCAGCAGCTTGGCCCCCTCGGGGAGCGAGAATACGCAGTATTTT.